This T cell receptor beta chain was recovered during a study of T-cell reconstitution after alpha-beta-depleted transplantation in children. There are many counts of this clonotype. The antigen is unknown. Study-wide results and caveats: Reportedly, only several hundred clones from non-depleted graft cells drove alpha-beta T-cell counts at about two months. Newly made T cells mostly supplied T-cell counts and diversity one year after transplant.

A TCRbeta library incorporating unique molecular identifiers was prepared. TCRdb itself ran the PCR reads through MiXCR, one entry per CDR3 protein. The sample lists fewer than 700,000 distinct CDR3 sequences, 10% to 15% occurring once. CDR3 length: 15 residues. Looked up from germline, CDR1 is SGHDT and CDR2 is YYEEEE. V shed 1 base and J shed 4 bases, with 12 bases lying between them. The sequence derives from a male patient younger than 18 who had a stem cell transplant for acute myeloid leukemia, so the T cells may come from the graft donor. This rearrangement joins TRBV5-6 to TRBJ2-1; possible D gene TRBD2, 6 bases. The material sequenced was PBMCs, mostly from graft donor cells, taken 360 days after TCRalphabeta/CD19-depleted stem cell transplant. CDR3 DNA sequence: TGTGCCAGCAGCTTGAACGGTCGGGAGTACAATGAGCAGTTCTTC. It codes for CASSLNGREYNEQFF.